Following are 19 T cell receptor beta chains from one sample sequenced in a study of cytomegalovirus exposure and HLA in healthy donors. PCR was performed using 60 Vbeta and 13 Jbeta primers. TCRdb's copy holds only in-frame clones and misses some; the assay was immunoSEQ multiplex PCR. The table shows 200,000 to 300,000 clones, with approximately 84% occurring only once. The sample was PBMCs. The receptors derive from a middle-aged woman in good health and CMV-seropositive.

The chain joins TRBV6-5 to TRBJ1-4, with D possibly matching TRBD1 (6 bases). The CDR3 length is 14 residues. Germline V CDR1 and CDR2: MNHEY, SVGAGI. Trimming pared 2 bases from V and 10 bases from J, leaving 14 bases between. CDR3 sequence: CASSYGQGFGKLFF. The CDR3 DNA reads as TGTGCCAGCAGTTACGGGCAGGGGTTTGGAAAACTGTTTTTT.

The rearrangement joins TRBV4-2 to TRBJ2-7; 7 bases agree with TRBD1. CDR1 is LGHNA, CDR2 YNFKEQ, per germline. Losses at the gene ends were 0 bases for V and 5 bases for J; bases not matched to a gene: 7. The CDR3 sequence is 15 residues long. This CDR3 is CASSQEQGKGHEQYF. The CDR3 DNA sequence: TGTGCCAGCAGCCAAGAACAGGGGAAAGGGCACGAGCAGTACTTC.

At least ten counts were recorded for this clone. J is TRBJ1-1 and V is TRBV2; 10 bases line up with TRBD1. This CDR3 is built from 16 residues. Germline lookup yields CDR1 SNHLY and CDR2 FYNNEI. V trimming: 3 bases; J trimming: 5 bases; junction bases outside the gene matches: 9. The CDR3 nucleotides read TGTGCCAGCAGTGATTATCTGTTGGGACAGGGGACTGAAGCTTTCTTT. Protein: CASSDYLLGQGTEAFF.

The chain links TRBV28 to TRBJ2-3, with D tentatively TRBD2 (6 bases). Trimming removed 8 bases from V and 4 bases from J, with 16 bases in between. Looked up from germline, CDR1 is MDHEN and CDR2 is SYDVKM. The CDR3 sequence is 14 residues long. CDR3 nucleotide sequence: TGTGCCAGCCAAATCGGGAGTTTCCCAGATACGCAGTATTTT. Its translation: CASQIGSFPDTQYF.

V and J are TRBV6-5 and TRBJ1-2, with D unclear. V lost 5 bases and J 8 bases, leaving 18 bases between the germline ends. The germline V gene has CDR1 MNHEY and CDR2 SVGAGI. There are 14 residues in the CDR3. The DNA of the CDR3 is TGTGCCAGCAGTCGCGGCCCGTCGGAGGAAGGCTACACCTTC. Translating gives CASSRGPSEEGYTF.

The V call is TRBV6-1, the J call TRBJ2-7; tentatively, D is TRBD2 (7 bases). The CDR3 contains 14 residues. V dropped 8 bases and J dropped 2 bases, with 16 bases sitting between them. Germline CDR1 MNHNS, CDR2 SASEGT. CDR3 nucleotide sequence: TGTGCCAGCCAAAGGGGGGGGTTCGCCTACGAGCAGTACTTC. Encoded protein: CASQRGGFAYEQYF.

DNA for the CDR3: TGTGCCTGGAGTGTCTTACAGGGGGCAACCGGGGAGCTGTTTTTT. Its protein is CAWSVLQGATGELFF. The V call is TRBV30, the J call TRBJ2-2; 9 bases are shared with TRBD1. Germline CDR1 reads GTSNPN; CDR2 reads SVGIG (reference sequence). Germline trimming cut 0 bases from V and 5 bases from J; bases unmatched to any gene: 4. CDR3 length: 15 residues. Looking up the rest from reference TRBV30 and TRBJ2-2 gives the full variable domain: SQTIHQWPATLVQPVGSPLSLECTVEGTSNPNLYWYRQAAGRGLQLLFYSVGIGQISSEVPQNLSASRPQDRQFILSSKKLLLSDSGFYLCAWSVLQGATGELFFGEGSRLTVL.

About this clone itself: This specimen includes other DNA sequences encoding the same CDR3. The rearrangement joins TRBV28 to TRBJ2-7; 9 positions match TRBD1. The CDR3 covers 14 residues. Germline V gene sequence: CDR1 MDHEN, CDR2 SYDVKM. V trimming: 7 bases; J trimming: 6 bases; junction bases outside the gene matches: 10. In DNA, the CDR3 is TGTGCCAGCACCCTTCGGGACAGGGTGTCCGAGCAGTACTTC. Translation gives CASTLRDRVSEQYF. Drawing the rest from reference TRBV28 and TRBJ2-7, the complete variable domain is DVKVTQSSRYLVKRTGEKVFLECVQDMDHENMFWYRQDPGLGLRLIYFSYDVKMKEKGDIPEGYSVSREKKERFSLILESASTNQTSMYLCASTLRDRVSEQYFGPGTRLTVT.

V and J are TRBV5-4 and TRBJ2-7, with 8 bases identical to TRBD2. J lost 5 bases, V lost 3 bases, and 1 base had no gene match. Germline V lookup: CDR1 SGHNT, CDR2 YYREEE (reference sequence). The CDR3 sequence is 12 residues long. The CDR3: CASSYSGNEQYF. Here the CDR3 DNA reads TGTGCCAGCAGCTATAGCGGGAACGAGCAGTACTTC.

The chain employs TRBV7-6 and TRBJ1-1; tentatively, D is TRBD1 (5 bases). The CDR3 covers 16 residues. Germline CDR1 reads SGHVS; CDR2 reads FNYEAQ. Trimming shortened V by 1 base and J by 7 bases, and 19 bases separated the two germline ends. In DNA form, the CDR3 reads TGTGCCAGCAGCTTAGTCCCTGAAGACGGGGGGTATGAAGCTTTCTTT. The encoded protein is CASSLVPEDGGYEAFF.

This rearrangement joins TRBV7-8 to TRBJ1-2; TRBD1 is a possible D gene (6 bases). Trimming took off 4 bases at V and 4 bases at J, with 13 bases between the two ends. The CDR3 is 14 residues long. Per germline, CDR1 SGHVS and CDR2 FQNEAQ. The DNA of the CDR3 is TGTGCCAGCAGCTCCCTATTACAGGGCTATGGCTACACCTTC. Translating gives CASSSLLQGYGYTF.

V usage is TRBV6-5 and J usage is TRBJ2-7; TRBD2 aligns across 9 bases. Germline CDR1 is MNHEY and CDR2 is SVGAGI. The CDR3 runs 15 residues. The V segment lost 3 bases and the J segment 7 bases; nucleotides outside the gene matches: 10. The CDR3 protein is CASSYSGSILREQYF. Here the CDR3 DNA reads TGTGCCAGCAGTTATAGCGGGAGTATATTACGGGAGCAGTACTTC.

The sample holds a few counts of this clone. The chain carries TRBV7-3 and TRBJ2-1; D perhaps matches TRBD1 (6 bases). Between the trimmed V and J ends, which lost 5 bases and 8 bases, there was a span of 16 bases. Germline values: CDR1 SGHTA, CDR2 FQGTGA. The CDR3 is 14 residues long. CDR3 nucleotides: TGTGCCAGCAGCGACAAGACAGGCAGTCATGAGCAGTTCTTC. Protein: CASSDKTGSHEQFF.

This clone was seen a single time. The CDR3 coding sequence is TGCGCCAGCAGCCTTAGCGGGGCCGCCCCCTACGAGCAGTACTTC. Translating gives CASSLSGAAPYEQYF. J is TRBJ2-7 and V is TRBV4-3; 8 bases line up with TRBD2. This CDR3 spans 15 amino acids. In germline, CDR1 is LGHNA, CDR2 YSLEER. Trimming at V came to 4 bases and at J to 2 bases, leaving 7 bases not matched to a gene.

Here the CDR3 DNA reads TGTGCCAGTGGGGCAGGGGTATCACCCCTCCACTTT. This codes for CASGAGVSPLHF. The V call is TRBV28, the J call TRBJ1-6; a possible D gene is TRBD1 (6 bases). V was pared by 9 bases and J by 10 bases, with 13 bases between. CDR3 size: 12 residues. Germline CDR1 and CDR2: MDHEN and SYDVKM.

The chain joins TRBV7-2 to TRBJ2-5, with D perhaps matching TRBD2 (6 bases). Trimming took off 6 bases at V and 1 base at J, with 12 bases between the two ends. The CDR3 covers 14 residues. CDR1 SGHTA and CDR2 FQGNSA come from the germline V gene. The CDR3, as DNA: TGTGCCAGCAGTTGGAGGGGTATCCAAGAGACCCAGTACTTC. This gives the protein CASSWRGIQETQYF.

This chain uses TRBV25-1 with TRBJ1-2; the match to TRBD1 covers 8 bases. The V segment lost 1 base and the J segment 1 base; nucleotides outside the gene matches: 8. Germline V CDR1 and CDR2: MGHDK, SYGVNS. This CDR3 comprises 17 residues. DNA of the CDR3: TGTGCCAGCAGTGAATTGGGGACGACAGGGGATAACTATGGCTACACCTTC. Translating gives CASSELGTTGDNYGYTF.

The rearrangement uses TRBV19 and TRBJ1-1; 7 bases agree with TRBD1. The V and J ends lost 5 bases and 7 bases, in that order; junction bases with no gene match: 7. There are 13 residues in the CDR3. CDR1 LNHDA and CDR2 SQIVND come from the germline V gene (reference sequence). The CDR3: CASSPVDRVEAFF. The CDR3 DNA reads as TGTGCCAGTAGTCCCGTTGACAGGGTTGAAGCTTTCTTT.

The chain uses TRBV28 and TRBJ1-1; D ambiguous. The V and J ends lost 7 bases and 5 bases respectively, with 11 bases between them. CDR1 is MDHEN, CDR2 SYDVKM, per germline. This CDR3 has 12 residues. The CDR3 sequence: CASNQVGTEAFF. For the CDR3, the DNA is TGTGCCAGCAACCAGGTTGGGACTGAAGCTTTCTTT.